Listed below are T cell receptor beta chains from one sample, sequenced in a study of graft-versus-host responses after intestinal transplantation. TCRdb's copy holds only in-frame clones and misses some; the assay was immunoSEQ multiplex PCR. The repertoire consists of roughly 50,000 clones, with about 90% occurring once and the leading ten covering less than 6.5%. The sequences come from PBMCs, collected 650 to 670 days after intestinal transplant. All receptors derive from a human patient who received an intestinal transplant, so some T cells may come from the graft donor. The CDR3 runs from the conserved cysteine through the conserved F or W. A D gene is named only where the DNA matches it firmly. A clone size is listed for some rows: how often the clone was seen (once, few, many), or a class if it is expanded.

v_gene: TRBV5-1; j_gene: TRBJ2-1; d_gene: TRBD2; abundance: NA; CDR3aa: CASSLPSGTSGVYNEQFF; CDR3nt: TGCGCCAGCAGCTTACCTTCCGGGACTAGCGGGGTCTACAATGAGCAGTTCTTC
v_gene: TRBV7-6; j_gene: TRBJ2-2; d_gene: TRBD2; abundance: NA; CDR3aa: CASSSGLADSPQPSGELFF; CDR3nt: TGTGCCAGCAGTTCTGGACTAGCGGACAGTCCCCAACCATCCGGGGAGCTGTTTTTT
v_gene: TRBV28; j_gene: TRBJ2-5; d_gene: NA; abundance: NA; CDR3aa: CASSRTVGTGTKQETQYF; CDR3nt: TGTGCCAGCAGCCGGACTGTAGGGACGGGTACCAAGCAAGAGACCCAGTACTTC
v_gene: TRBV4-1; j_gene: TRBJ1-1; d_gene: TRBD1; abundance: NA; CDR3aa: CASSRTGPPPNTEAFF; CDR3nt: TGCGCCAGCAGCCGGACAGGGCCCCCTCCCAACACTGAAGCTTTCTTT
v_gene: TRBV5-1; j_gene: TRBJ1-1; d_gene: NA; abundance: NA; CDR3aa: CASSLDPGVSGTEAFF; CDR3nt: TGCGCCAGCAGCTTGGACCCCGGGGTCTCGGGTACTGAAGCTTTCTTT
v_gene: TRBV6-5; j_gene: TRBJ2-3; d_gene: NA; abundance: NA; CDR3aa: CAHAKGPVSDTQYF; CDR3nt: TGTGCCCACGCTAAGGGCCCGGTGTCAGATACGCAGTATTTT
v_gene: TRBV29-1; j_gene: TRBJ1-2; d_gene: TRBD1; abundance: NA; CDR3aa: CSVEEGQDYGYTF; CDR3nt: TGCAGCGTTGAGGAGGGACAGGACTATGGCTACACCTTC
v_gene: TRBV4-1; j_gene: TRBJ2-5; d_gene: TRBD1; abundance: NA; CDR3aa: CASSPSRGTQETQYF; CDR3nt: TGCGCCAGCAGCCCTTCCAGGGGGACCCAAGAGACCCAGTACTTC
v_gene: TRBV5-1; j_gene: TRBJ1-2; d_gene: TRBD1; abundance: NA; CDR3aa: CASSLASGGVLSGYTF; CDR3nt: TGCGCCAGCAGCTTGGCGTCAGGGGGCGTATTAAGTGGCTACACCTTC
v_gene: TRBV5-6; j_gene: TRBJ1-3; d_gene: TRBD1; abundance: once; CDR3aa: CASSAPGQGDFFSGNTIYF; CDR3nt: TGTGCCAGCAGCGCCCCGGGACAGGGGGACTTCTTCTCTGGAAACACCATATATTTT
v_gene: TRBV4-2; j_gene: TRBJ2-3; d_gene: TRBD2; abundance: NA; CDR3aa: CASSPGSGGPTDTQYF; CDR3nt: TGTGCCAGCAGCCCAGGGAGCGGGGGCCCCACAGATACGCAGTATTTT
v_gene: TRBV6-1; j_gene: TRBJ1-1; d_gene: NA; abundance: NA; CDR3aa: CASKEGTEAFF; CDR3nt: TGTGCCAGCAAGGAGGGCACTGAAGCTTTCTTT
v_gene: TRBV4-1; j_gene: TRBJ2-7; d_gene: TRBD1; abundance: NA; CDR3aa: CASSQEAAGTGVSPAYEQYF; CDR3nt: TGCGCCAGCAGCCAAGAGGCTGCCGGGACAGGGGTCTCCCCCGCGTACGAGCAGTACTTC
v_gene: TRBV4-1; j_gene: TRBJ1-5; d_gene: TRBD1; abundance: NA; CDR3aa: CASRPRDRGFHQPQHF; CDR3nt: TGCGCCAGCCGACCCCGGGACAGGGGGTTTCATCAGCCCCAGCATTTT
v_gene: TRBV10-3; j_gene: TRBJ1-1; d_gene: NA; abundance: few; CDR3aa: CAILPALNTEAFF; CDR3nt: TGTGCCATCCTCCCGGCCCTGAACACTGAAGCTTTCTTT
v_gene: TRBV6-1; j_gene: TRBJ1-6; d_gene: NA; abundance: NA; CDR3aa: CASSEEDSYNSPLHF; CDR3nt: TGTGCCAGCAGTGAAGAGGACAGTTATAATTCACCCCTCCACTTT
v_gene: TRBV7-9; j_gene: TRBJ2-5; d_gene: TRBD1; abundance: NA; CDR3aa: CASSYGQGETQYF; CDR3nt: TGTGCCAGCAGCTACGGACAGGGGGAGACCCAGTACTTC
v_gene: TRBV30; j_gene: TRBJ1-3; d_gene: TRBD1; abundance: once; CDR3aa: CARQGQGGNTIYF; CDR3nt: TGTGCCCGCCAAGGACAGGGCGGAAACACCATATATTTT
v_gene: TRBV9; j_gene: TRBJ2-3; d_gene: NA; abundance: NA; CDR3aa: CASSVGRAESTDTQYF; CDR3nt: TGTGCCAGCAGCGTAGGCCGGGCGGAGAGCACAGATACGCAGTATTTT
v_gene: TRBV18; j_gene: TRBJ2-5; d_gene: NA; abundance: NA; CDR3aa: CASSPPESETQYF; CDR3nt: TGTGCCAGCTCACCACCGGAATCAGAGACCCAGTACTTC
v_gene: TRBV11-3; j_gene: TRBJ1-3; d_gene: NA; abundance: NA; CDR3aa: CASSLTGNTIYF; CDR3nt: TGTGCCAGCAGCTTAACAGGAAACACCATATATTTT
v_gene: TRBV10-3; j_gene: TRBJ1-5; d_gene: NA; abundance: NA; CDR3aa: CAISDSRTSNQPQHF; CDR3nt: TGTGCCATCAGTGACAGTAGGACAAGCAATCAGCCCCAGCATTTT
v_gene: TRBV7-9; j_gene: TRBJ2-1; d_gene: TRBD2; abundance: NA; CDR3aa: CASSPGTSGVSSYNEQFF; CDR3nt: TGTGCCAGCAGCCCCGGGACTAGCGGGGTTAGCTCCTACAATGAGCAGTTCTTC
v_gene: TRBV29-1; j_gene: TRBJ1-2; d_gene: NA; abundance: NA; CDR3aa: CSVVWEGGYTF; CDR3nt: TGCAGCGTTGTTTGGGAGGGCGGCTACACCTTC
v_gene: TRBV5-1; j_gene: TRBJ2-1; d_gene: TRBD1; abundance: NA; CDR3aa: CASSAHFGQGAGEQFF; CDR3nt: TGCGCCAGCAGCGCCCACTTCGGACAGGGGGCAGGTGAGCAGTTCTTC
v_gene: TRBV7-8; j_gene: TRBJ2-2; d_gene: NA; abundance: few; CDR3aa: CASRLGGNTGELFF; CDR3nt: TGTGCCAGCAGACTCGGGGGGAACACCGGGGAGCTGTTTTTT
v_gene: TRBV19; j_gene: TRBJ2-3; d_gene: NA; abundance: NA; CDR3aa: CASTEGRDVDTQYF; CDR3nt: TGTGCCAGTACCGAGGGCAGGGACGTTGATACGCAGTATTTT
v_gene: TRBV10-3; j_gene: TRBJ2-3; d_gene: NA; abundance: NA; CDR3aa: CAIREYRSTDTQYF; CDR3nt: TGTGCCATCAGAGAATACAGGTCCACAGATACGCAGTATTTT
v_gene: TRBV7-3; j_gene: TRBJ2-2; d_gene: NA; abundance: once; CDR3aa: CASSAGLTGELFF; CDR3nt: TGTGCCTCGTCTGCGGGGCTGACCGGGGAGCTGTTTTTT
v_gene: TRBV19; j_gene: TRBJ2-1; d_gene: NA; abundance: NA; CDR3aa: CASSRGNEQFF; CDR3nt: TGTGCCAGTAGTAGGGGGAATGAGCAGTTCTTC
v_gene: TRBV7-3; j_gene: TRBJ2-1; d_gene: NA; abundance: NA; CDR3aa: CASSQGRDEQFF; CDR3nt: TGTGCCAGCAGCCAAGGGCGGGATGAGCAGTTCTTC
v_gene: TRBV9; j_gene: TRBJ1-1; d_gene: NA; abundance: NA; CDR3aa: CASSVDRVNTEAFF; CDR3nt: TGTGCCAGCAGCGTAGACAGGGTTAACACTGAAGCTTTCTTT
v_gene: TRBV7-8; j_gene: TRBJ2-7; d_gene: TRBD2; abundance: NA; CDR3aa: CASSETSGVYEQYF; CDR3nt: TGTGCCAGCAGCGAGACTAGCGGGGTTTACGAGCAGTACTTC
v_gene: TRBV7-9; j_gene: TRBJ2-7; d_gene: NA; abundance: NA; CDR3aa: CASSSPMNEQYF; CDR3nt: TGTGCCAGCAGCTCCCCGATGAACGAGCAGTACTTC
v_gene: TRBV6-5; j_gene: TRBJ2-7; d_gene: TRBD2; abundance: NA; CDR3aa: CASSYSTSGGFYEQYF; CDR3nt: TGTGCCAGCAGTTACTCGACTAGCGGGGGGTTTTACGAGCAGTACTTC
v_gene: TRBV6-5; j_gene: TRBJ1-6; d_gene: NA; abundance: NA; CDR3aa: CASHASQVSPLHF; CDR3nt: TGTGCCAGCCATGCCTCACAGGTGTCACCCCTCCACTTT
v_gene: TRBV6-1; j_gene: TRBJ2-7; d_gene: NA; abundance: once; CDR3aa: CASSEATYEQYF; CDR3nt: TGTGCCAGCAGTGAAGCCACCTACGAGCAGTACTTC
v_gene: TRBV27; j_gene: TRBJ2-3; d_gene: TRBD1; abundance: NA; CDR3aa: CASRRDRSDTQYF; CDR3nt: TGTGCCAGCAGACGGGACAGGTCAGATACGCAGTATTTT
v_gene: TRBV27; j_gene: TRBJ1-6; d_gene: TRBD1; abundance: NA; CDR3aa: CASSFSRQGASNSPLHF; CDR3nt: TGTGCCAGCAGTTTTTCCCGGCAGGGGGCCTCTAATTCACCCCTCCACTTT
v_gene: TRBV6-1; j_gene: TRBJ1-2; d_gene: TRBD1; abundance: NA; CDR3aa: CASSGWDSRLF; CDR3nt: TGTGCCAGCAGTGGCTGGGACAGCCGCCTCTTC
v_gene: TRBV12-5; j_gene: TRBJ2-3; d_gene: TRBD2; abundance: NA; CDR3aa: CASSSGDTQYF; CDR3nt: TGTGCTAGTTCTAGCGGGGATACGCAGTATTTT
v_gene: TRBV7-6; j_gene: TRBJ2-7; d_gene: TRBD1; abundance: NA; CDR3aa: CASRGTGDEQYF; CDR3nt: TGTGCCTCCCGCGGGACAGGGGACGAGCAGTACTTC
v_gene: TRBV30; j_gene: TRBJ2-7; d_gene: NA; abundance: NA; CDR3aa: CAWSAGTLYEQYF; CDR3nt: TGTGCCTGGAGTGCCGGGACTCTCTACGAGCAGTACTTC
v_gene: TRBV4-1; j_gene: TRBJ2-3; d_gene: NA; abundance: NA; CDR3aa: CASSQEYGGTDTQYF; CDR3nt: TGCGCCAGCAGCCAAGAATATGGGGGGACAGATACGCAGTATTTT
v_gene: TRBV21-1; j_gene: TRBJ1-3; d_gene: NA; abundance: NA; CDR3aa: CASSKAPLGRGHTIYF; CDR3nt: TGTGCCAGCAGCAAAGCCCCCCTTGGTAGAGGTCACACCATATATTTT
v_gene: TRBV19; j_gene: TRBJ1-1; d_gene: NA; abundance: NA; CDR3aa: CAAGQNTEAFF; CDR3nt: TGTGCCGCCGGCCAGAACACTGAAGCTTTCTTT
v_gene: TRBV6-1; j_gene: TRBJ2-7; d_gene: NA; abundance: NA; CDR3aa: CASSGGTDYEQYF; CDR3nt: TGTGCCAGCAGTGGCGGGACAGACTACGAGCAGTACTTC
v_gene: TRBV5-1; j_gene: TRBJ2-2; d_gene: NA; abundance: once; CDR3aa: CASSLRSQAPSNTGELFF; CDR3nt: TGCGCCAGCAGCTTGAGGTCCCAGGCCCCTTCGAACACCGGGGAGCTGTTTTTT
v_gene: TRBV7-2; j_gene: TRBJ1-4; d_gene: NA; abundance: NA; CDR3aa: CASSLAAGSNEKLFF; CDR3nt: TGTGCCAGCAGCTTAGCCGCGGGGTCGAATGAAAAACTGTTTTTT
v_gene: TRBV14; j_gene: TRBJ2-2; d_gene: NA; abundance: NA; CDR3aa: CASSQGGTSRYVGELFF; CDR3nt: TGTGCCAGCAGCCAAGGGGGAACTAGTCGATACGTCGGGGAGCTGTTTTTT
v_gene: TRBV13; j_gene: TRBJ1-4; d_gene: NA; abundance: NA; CDR3aa: CASSWNSGPLFF; CDR3nt: TGTGCCAGCAGCTGGAACTCTGGACCCCTGTTTTTT
v_gene: TRBV7-8; j_gene: TRBJ1-6; d_gene: TRBD1; abundance: once; CDR3aa: CASSLAGQGADSPLHF; CDR3nt: TGTGCCAGCAGCTTAGCAGGACAGGGGGCCGATTCACCCCTCCACTTT
v_gene: TRBV11-2; j_gene: TRBJ2-3; d_gene: NA; abundance: once; CDR3aa: CASSLGYTQYF; CDR3nt: TGTGCCAGCAGCTTAGGGTATACGCAGTATTTT